This T cell receptor beta chain was identified in a study of blood T cell repertoires in COVID-19 (dated by TCRdb to about 2020). Broadly, across the study: The collaborator samples originated in the United States, Italy and Spain and spanned the acute and convalescent phases of COVID-19. The material from the prospective study consisted of cDNA or gDNA derived from T cells, B-cell-depleted T cells, or PBMCs. Subjects who had been exposed to COVID-19, were actively infected with it, or had recovered from it provided the deeply sampled blood TCRbeta repertoires that made up the dataset. A freely available public database, intended as a resource for researchers studying the immune response to SARS-CoV-2, is where the repertoires were released. Samples were obtained from the ongoing ImmuneRACE study (first 160 participants) and from 1,254 subjects provided by 6 global collaborators. Sample metadata almost always included a de-identified subject ID, COVID-19 status, age in years and sex. Where available, HLA class I and class II types were taken from metadata supplied by the sample provider and were not determined by assay-based typing. What the authors observed across the whole study: Clinical and demographic metadata were provided uncurated, with the amount varying by source and participant.

To note about this clone: Its antigen is still unknown. Base quality data are lacking; no much larger clone is found one base away.

Inclusive of the bounding cysteine and phenylalanine, the CDR3 is 13 residues long. Of the read, only the CDR3 DNA is kept; its 39 bases are in frame from base 1. CDR1 SGHAT and CDR2 FQNNGV are derived from the germline V gene. V trim: 3 bases; J trim: 15 bases; unmatched bases: 8. The collaborating institutions used their own protocols to collect whole blood in K2EDTA tubes. For TCRbeta analysis, collaborator samples were shipped as frozen whole blood, as isolated PBMCs, or as DNA extracted from either sample type. TCRbeta CDR3 regions were amplified from genomic DNA using the immunoSEQ Assay, a bias-controlled multiplex PCR. For the original study's pipeline: Nucleated cell counts per sample were estimated from amplification of reference gene primers within the assay. To quantify the absolute abundance of each unique TCRbeta CDR3 rearrangement, sequence reads were collapsed and filtered. For each sample, productive Simpson clonality was calculated by taking the square root of Simpson's diversity index across productive rearrangements. What TCRdb holds here is the immuneACCESS table cut down to in-frame rearrangements. Part of the clones is not present; checked against another copy, under half of the missing clones reflect an unresolved V gene, and the others are unexplained. The DNA gave D and trimming, while V, J and clone size come from that table. The sample table lists about 46,000 clones, over 75% of them with a count of one. The ten largest clonotypes hold 15% to 18% of the sample.

The receptor comes from a human donor in a cohort sampled during active COVID-19. The donor label of this sample is uncertain. The rearrangement combines TRBV11-2 with TRBJ2-1, and 10 junction bases match TRBD2. The sequenced material came from peripheral blood. The DNA reads as follows: TGTGCCAGCAGCTTTACAGCGGGGGGGCCTTGGTTCTTC. Translated, it gives CASSFTAGGPWFF.